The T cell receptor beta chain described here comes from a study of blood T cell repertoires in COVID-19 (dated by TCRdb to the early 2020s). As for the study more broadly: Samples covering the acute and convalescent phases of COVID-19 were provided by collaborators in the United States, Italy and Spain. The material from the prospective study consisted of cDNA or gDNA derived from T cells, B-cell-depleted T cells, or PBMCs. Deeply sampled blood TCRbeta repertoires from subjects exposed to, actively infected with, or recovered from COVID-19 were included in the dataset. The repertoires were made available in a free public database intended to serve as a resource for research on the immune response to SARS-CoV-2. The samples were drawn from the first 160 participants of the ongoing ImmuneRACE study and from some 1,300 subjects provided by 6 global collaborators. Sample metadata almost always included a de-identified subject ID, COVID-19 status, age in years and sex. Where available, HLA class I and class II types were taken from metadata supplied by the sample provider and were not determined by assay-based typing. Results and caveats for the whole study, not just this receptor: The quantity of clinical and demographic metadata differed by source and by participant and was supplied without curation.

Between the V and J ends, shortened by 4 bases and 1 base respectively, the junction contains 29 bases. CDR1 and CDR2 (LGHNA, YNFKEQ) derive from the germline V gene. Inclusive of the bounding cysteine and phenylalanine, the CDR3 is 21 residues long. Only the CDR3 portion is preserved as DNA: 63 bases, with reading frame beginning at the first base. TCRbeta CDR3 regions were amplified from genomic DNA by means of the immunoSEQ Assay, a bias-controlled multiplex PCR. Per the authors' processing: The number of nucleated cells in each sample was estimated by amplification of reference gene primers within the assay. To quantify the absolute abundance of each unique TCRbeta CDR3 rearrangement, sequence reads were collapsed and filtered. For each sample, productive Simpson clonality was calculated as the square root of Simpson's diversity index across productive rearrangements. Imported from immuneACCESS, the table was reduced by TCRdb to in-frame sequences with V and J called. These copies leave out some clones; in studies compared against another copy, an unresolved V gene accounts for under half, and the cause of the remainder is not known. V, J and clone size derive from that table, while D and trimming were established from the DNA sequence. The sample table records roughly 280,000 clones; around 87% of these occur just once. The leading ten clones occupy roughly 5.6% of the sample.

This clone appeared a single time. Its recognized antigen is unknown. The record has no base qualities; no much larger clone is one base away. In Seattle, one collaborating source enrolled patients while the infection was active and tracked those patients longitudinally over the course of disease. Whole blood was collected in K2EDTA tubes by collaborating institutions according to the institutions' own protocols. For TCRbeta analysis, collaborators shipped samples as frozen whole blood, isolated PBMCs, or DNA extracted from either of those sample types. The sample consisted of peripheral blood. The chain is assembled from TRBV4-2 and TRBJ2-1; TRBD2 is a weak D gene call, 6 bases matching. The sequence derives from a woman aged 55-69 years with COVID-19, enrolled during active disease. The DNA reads TGTGCCAGCAGCCCCCGGAGAAGCGGGCGCCCCCAGAAGAGTTCCTACAATGAGCAGTTCTTC. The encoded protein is CASSPRRSGRPQKSSYNEQFF.